The TCR beta chain described here comes from a study of blood T cell repertoires in COVID-19. As for the study in general: Sites across the United States, Italy and Spain contributed samples from acute and convalescent COVID-19.

This clone has only one observation. Germline V gene data show CDR1 as ENHRY and CDR2 as SYGVKD. V was clipped by 2 bases and J by 6 bases; unmatched bases: 5. The CDR3 totals 15 residues. In the source study's methods: Nucleated cell counts were estimated from reference gene primer amplification. The assay was immunoSEQ multiplex PCR, and TCRdb's table has in-frame clones only and misses some. The D gene and trimming were derived from the DNA, and the V and J assignments and clone size from that table. The table records approximately 200,000 clones, approximately 80% of them present only once. The sequence was collected from a woman older than 75 with acute or convalescent COVID-19. Source material: peripheral blood. V and J are TRBV10-3 and TRBJ2-1; TRBD2 aligns across 9 bases. CDR3 sequence reads: CAISELAGIGNEQFF. The CDR3 DNA sequence: TGTGCCATCAGTGAGCTAGCGGGAATTGGCAATGAGCAGTTCTTC.